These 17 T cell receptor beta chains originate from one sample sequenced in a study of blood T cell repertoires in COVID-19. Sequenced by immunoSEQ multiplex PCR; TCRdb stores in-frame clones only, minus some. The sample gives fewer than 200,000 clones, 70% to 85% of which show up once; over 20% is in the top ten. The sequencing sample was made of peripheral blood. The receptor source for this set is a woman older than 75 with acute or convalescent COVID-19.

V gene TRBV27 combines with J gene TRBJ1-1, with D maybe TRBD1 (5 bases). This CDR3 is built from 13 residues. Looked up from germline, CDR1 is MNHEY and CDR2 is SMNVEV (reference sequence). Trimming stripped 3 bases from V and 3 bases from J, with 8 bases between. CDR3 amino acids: CASSFFRDTEAFF. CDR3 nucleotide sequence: TGTGCCAGCAGTTTCTTCAGGGACACTGAAGCTTTCTTT.

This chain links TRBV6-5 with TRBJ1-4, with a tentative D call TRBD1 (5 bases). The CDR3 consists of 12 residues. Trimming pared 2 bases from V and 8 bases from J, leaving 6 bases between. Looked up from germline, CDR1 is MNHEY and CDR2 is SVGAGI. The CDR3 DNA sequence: TGTGCCAGCAGTTACGGGGGGGAAAAACTGTTTTTT. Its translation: CASSYGGEKLFF.

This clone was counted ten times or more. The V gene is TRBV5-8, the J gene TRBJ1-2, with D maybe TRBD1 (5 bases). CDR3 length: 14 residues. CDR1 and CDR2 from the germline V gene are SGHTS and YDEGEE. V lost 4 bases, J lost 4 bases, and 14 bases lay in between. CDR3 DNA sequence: TGTGCCAGCAGCCTCGATCGGGGGACCTATGGCTACACCTTC. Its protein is CASSLDRGTYGYTF.

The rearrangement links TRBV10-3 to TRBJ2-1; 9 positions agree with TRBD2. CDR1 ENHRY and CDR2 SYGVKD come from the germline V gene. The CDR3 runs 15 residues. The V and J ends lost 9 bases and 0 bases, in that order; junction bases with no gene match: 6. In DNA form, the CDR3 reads TGTGCCATTAACCGTAGCGGGGGCTCCTACAATGAGCAGTTCTTC. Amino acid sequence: CAINRSGGSYNEQFF.

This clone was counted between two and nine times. The CDR3 loop is CASSLGDRLTSYEQYF. DNA of the CDR3: TGTGCCAGCAGCTTGGGGGACAGACTTACATCCTACGAGCAGTACTTC. The chain uses TRBV5-8 and TRBJ2-7; 7 bases match TRBD1. CDR3 size: 16 residues. Per the germline V gene, CDR1 is SGHTS and CDR2 is YDEGEE. With 0 bases clipped from V and 1 base from J, the junction kept 7 bases outside the gene matches.

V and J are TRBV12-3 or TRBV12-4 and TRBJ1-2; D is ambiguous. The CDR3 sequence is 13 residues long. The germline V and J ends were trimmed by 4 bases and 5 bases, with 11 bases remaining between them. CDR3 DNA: TGTGCCAGCAGTTCCGGTTACGGGTATGGCTACACCTTC. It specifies CASSSGYGYGYTF.

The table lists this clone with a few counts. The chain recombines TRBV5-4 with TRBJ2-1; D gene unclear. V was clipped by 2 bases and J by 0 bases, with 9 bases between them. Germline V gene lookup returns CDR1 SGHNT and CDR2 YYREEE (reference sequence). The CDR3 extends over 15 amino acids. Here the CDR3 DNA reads TGTGCCAGCAGCTTTGAAATGAGCTCCTACAATGAGCAGTTCTTC. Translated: CASSFEMSSYNEQFF.

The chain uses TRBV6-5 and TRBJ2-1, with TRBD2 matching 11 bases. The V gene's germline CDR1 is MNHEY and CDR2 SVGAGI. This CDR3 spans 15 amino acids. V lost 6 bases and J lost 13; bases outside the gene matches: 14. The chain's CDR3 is CASSHPPTSGSRQFF. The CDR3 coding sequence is TGTGCCAGCAGCCACCCTCCCACTAGCGGGAGTAGACAGTTCTTC.

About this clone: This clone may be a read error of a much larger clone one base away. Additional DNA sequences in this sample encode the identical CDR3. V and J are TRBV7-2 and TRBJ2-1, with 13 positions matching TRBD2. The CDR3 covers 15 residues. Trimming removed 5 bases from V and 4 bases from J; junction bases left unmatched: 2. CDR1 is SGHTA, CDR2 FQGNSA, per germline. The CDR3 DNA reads TGTGCCAGCAGCCAGGGACTAGCGGGATACAATGAGCAGTTCTTC. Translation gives CASSQGLAGYNEQFF.

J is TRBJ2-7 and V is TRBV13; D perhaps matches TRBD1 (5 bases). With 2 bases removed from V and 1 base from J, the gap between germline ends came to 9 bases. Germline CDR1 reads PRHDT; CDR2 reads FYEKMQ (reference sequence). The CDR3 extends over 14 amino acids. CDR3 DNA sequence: TGTGCCAGCAGCTTATCCCCAGGGTCCTACGAGCAGTACTTC. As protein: CASSLSPGSYEQYF.

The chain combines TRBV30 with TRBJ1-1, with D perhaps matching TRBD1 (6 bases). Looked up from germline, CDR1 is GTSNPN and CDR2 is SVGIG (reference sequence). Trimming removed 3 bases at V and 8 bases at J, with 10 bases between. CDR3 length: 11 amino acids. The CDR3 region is CAWSGQKEAFF. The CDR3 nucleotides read TGTGCCTGGAGCGGACAGAAGGAAGCTTTCTTT.

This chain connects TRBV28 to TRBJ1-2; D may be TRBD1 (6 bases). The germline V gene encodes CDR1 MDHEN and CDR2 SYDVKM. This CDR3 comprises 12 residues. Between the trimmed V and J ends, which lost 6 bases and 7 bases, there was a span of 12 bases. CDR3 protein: CASRGTRAGYTF. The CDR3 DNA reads TGTGCCAGCAGAGGGACACGTGCTGGCTACACCTTC.

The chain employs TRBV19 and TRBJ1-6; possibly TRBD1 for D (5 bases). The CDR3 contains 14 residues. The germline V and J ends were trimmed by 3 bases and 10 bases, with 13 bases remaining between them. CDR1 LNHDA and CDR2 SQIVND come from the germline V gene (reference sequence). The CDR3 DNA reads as TGTGCCAGTAGTATCGGGACTGTCCCCTCACCCCTCCACTTT. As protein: CASSIGTVPSPLHF.

The CDR3 protein is CSASFNFETQYF. The CDR3 DNA reads TGCAGTGCTAGTTTTAATTTTGAGACCCAGTACTTC. This sequence joins TRBV20-1 and TRBJ2-5; D unclear. The CDR3 runs 12 residues. Germline V gene data show CDR1 as DFQATT and CDR2 as SNEGSKA (reference sequence). Trimming shortened V by 3 bases and J by 5 bases, and 10 bases separated the two germline ends.

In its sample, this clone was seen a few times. CDR3 DNA: TGCGCCAGCAGCCATGGCCCCCCCTTGAATGAGCAGTTCTTC. It translates to CASSHGPPLNEQFF. J is TRBJ2-1 and V is TRBV4-1; D gene uncertain. Germline lookup yields CDR1 MGHRA and CDR2 YSYEKL. Between the trimmed V and J ends, which lost 3 bases and 7 bases, there was a span of 13 bases. The CDR3 has 14 residues.

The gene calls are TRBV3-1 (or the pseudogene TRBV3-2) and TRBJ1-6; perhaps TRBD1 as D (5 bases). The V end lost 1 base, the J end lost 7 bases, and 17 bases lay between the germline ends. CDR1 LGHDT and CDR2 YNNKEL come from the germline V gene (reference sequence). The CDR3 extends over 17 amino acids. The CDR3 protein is CASSQGVGQGRNSPLHF. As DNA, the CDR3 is TGTGCCAGCAGCCAAGGCGTTGGGCAGGGTAGGAATTCACCCCTCCACTTT.

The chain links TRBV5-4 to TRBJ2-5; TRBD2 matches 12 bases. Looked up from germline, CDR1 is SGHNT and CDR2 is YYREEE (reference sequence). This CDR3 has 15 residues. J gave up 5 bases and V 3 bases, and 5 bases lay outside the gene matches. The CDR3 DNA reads TGTGCCAGCAGCTCGACTAGCGGGAGCGAGGAGACCCAGTACTTC. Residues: CASSSTSGSEETQYF.